These T cell receptor beta chains were read from a single sample in a study of shared clonotypes between healthy human individuals. Assay used: immunoSEQ multiplex PCR; TCRdb lists only in-frame clones, some missing. The sample lists more than 900,000 clones; about four fifths were seen once. Sequenced sample: memory CD4+ T cells from PBMCs. Receptors originate from a man aged 18-30 years in good health. Some clones in this sample may be carry-over from other donors' samples. Both conserved end residues are part of each CDR3. D genes are given only for firm matches. For some rows the clone size is stated as once, few or many, or as a class when expanded; others skip it.

v_call	j_call	clone_size	d_call	cdr3_aa	cdr3_nt
TRBV18	TRBJ2-4	.	.	CASSPVPGLNQYF	TGTGCCAGCTCACCAGTCCCCGGGTTGAACCAGTACTTC
TRBV10-1	TRBJ2-5	.	TRBD2	CASSAGLGETQYF	TGCGCCAGCAGCGCGGGACTAGGGGAGACCCAGTACTTC
TRBV6-1	TRBJ2-1	.	TRBD2	CASSEAGTSTYNEQFF	TGTGCCAGCAGTGAAGCCGGGACTAGCACTTACAATGAGCAGTTCTTC
TRBV29-1	TRBJ1-2	.	.	CSVALGSENYGYTF	TGCAGCGTTGCCCTCGGATCCGAGAACTATGGCTACACCTTC
TRBV25-1	TRBJ2-7	.	.	CVRLEQYF	TGTGTCCGCCTAGAGCAGTACTTC
TRBV7-2	TRBJ2-3	.	.	CASSPRFTDTQYF	TGTGCCAGCAGCCCACGATTCACAGATACGCAGTATTTT
TRBV25-1	TRBJ2-2	.	TRBD1	CASRGPGTGAGGELFF	TGTGCCAGCAGGGGACCCGGGACAGGGGCCGGGGGGGAGCTGTTTTTT
TRBV30	TRBJ2-1	.	TRBD2	CAWSVGSSGFYNEQFF	TGTGCCTGGAGTGTCGGTTCTAGCGGATTTTACAATGAGCAGTTCTTC
TRBV11-2	TRBJ2-7	.	.	CASSQIGAAFSNYEQYF	TGTGCCAGCAGCCAGATAGGGGCAGCATTTTCCAATTACGAGCAGTACTTC
TRBV4-3	TRBJ1-3	once	.	CASSRPEHGSGNTIYF	TGCGCCAGCAGCCGGCCCGAACACGGCTCTGGAAACACCATATATTTT
TRBV6-5	TRBJ2-7	.	TRBD2	CATELAGGTYEQYF	TGTGCCACGGAACTAGCGGGTGGTACCTACGAGCAGTACTTC
TRBV28	TRBJ2-2	.	.	CASSLSSALGTGELFF	TGTGCCAGCAGCCTCTCGTCGGCTTTGGGCACCGGGGAGCTGTTTTTT
TRBV29-1	TRBJ2-3	.	.	CSVSSGGSTDTQYF	TGCAGCGTTTCCTCTGGAGGAAGCACAGATACGCAGTATTTT
TRBV30	TRBJ1-2	.	.	CAWSAADGYTF	TGTGCCTGGAGTGCCGCCGATGGCTACACCTTC
TRBV20-1	TRBJ1-3	.	.	CSVTTGNTIYF	TGCAGTGTTACAACTGGAAACACCATATATTTT
TRBV28	TRBJ2-1	.	.	CASSSPLEGNEQFF	TGTGCCAGCAGTTCCCCCCTAGAAGGCAATGAGCAGTTCTTC
TRBV7-2	TRBJ2-7	few	.	CASSLKLPRNLYEQYF	TGTGCCAGCAGCTTGAAATTACCGAGGAATCTCTACGAGCAGTACTTC
TRBV5-1	TRBJ2-1	.	.	CASSDTGTRIYNEQFF	TGCGCCAGCAGCGACACCGGGACACGGATTTACAATGAGCAGTTCTTC
TRBV7-9	TRBJ2-7	.	.	CASSSRVRYEQYF	TGTGCCAGCAGCTCTCGGGTGCGCTACGAGCAGTACTTC
TRBV28	TRBJ1-2	.	.	CASSFAASRDGYTF	TGTGCCAGCAGTTTCGCCGCATCCCGGGATGGCTACACCTTC
TRBV5-1	TRBJ2-3	.	TRBD2	CASSRASGSRSTDTQYF	TGCGCCAGCAGTAGAGCTAGCGGGAGCCGTAGCACAGATACGCAGTATTTT
TRBV4-3	TRBJ1-2	.	.	CASSQAWTSTWGGYTF	TGCGCCAGCAGCCAAGCCTGGACATCAACCTGGGGTGGCTACACCTTC
TRBV5-1	TRBJ1-1	.	.	CASSVTGPGAEAFF	TGCGCCAGCAGCGTTACAGGGCCCGGGGCTGAAGCTTTCTTT
TRBV4-1	TRBJ2-2	.	TRBD2	CASSPSGSHNGELFF	TGCGCCAGCAGCCCTAGCGGGAGCCATAACGGGGAGCTGTTTTTT
TRBV9	TRBJ2-5	.	.	CASSVTPGALQETQYF	TGTGCCAGCAGCGTAACTCCGGGGGCACTGCAAGAGACCCAGTACTTC
TRBV9	TRBJ2-7	.	.	CASSAAGDYEQYF	TGTGCCAGCAGCGCCGCCGGGGACTACGAGCAGTACTTC
TRBV6-5	TRBJ1-5	once	TRBD1	CASSRGTGAAQHF	TGTGCCAGCAGCCGGGGGACAGGAGCAGCCCAGCATTTT
TRBV29-1	TRBJ1-5	few	.	CSVGGNQPQHF	TGCAGCGTTGGCGGGAATCAGCCCCAGCATTTT
TRBV28	TRBJ2-7	.	TRBD2	CAATSGRTYEQYF	TGTGCCGCAACTAGCGGGAGGACCTACGAGCAGTACTTC
TRBV9	TRBJ2-3	.	.	CASSVEPYTDTQYF	TGTGCCAGCAGCGTAGAGCCATACACAGATACGCAGTATTTT
TRBV9	TRBJ2-7	.	TRBD2	CASSAGLAGVYEQYF	TGTGCCAGCAGCGCCGGACTAGCGGGAGTGTACGAGCAGTACTTC
TRBV5-4	TRBJ2-7	.	TRBD2	CASSSTTSGDPYEQYF	TGTGCCAGCAGCTCTACGACTAGCGGAGATCCCTACGAGCAGTACTTC
TRBV28	TRBJ2-1	once	.	CASTFRDEQFF	TGTGCCAGCACCTTTAGGGATGAGCAGTTCTTC
TRBV6-1	TRBJ1-1	.	TRBD1	CASSLQGGTNTEAFF	TGTGCCAGCAGCCTACAAGGGGGCACGAACACTGAAGCTTTCTTT
TRBV4-1	TRBJ2-6	few	.	CASSPGQTSGANVLTF	TGCGCCAGCAGCCCTGGACAGACTTCTGGGGCCAACGTCCTGACTTTC
TRBV15	TRBJ1-1	.	TRBD1	CATSYKPQGLTEAFF	TGTGCCACCAGCTACAAACCACAGGGGTTGACTGAAGCTTTCTTT
TRBV14	TRBJ1-2	.	.	CASSQDPGNYGYTF	TGTGCCAGCAGCCAAGATCCGGGAAACTATGGCTACACCTTC
TRBV30	TRBJ1-4	.	.	CAWRYWGATNEKLFF	TGTGCCTGGAGGTATTGGGGAGCAACTAATGAAAAACTGTTTTTT
TRBV28	TRBJ1-2	.	.	CASSPDLRNYGYTF	TGTGCCAGCAGCCCCGACCTGCGCAACTATGGCTACACCTTC
TRBV7-3	TRBJ2-1	.	.	CASSSQAYPNEQFF	TGTGCCAGCAGCTCTCAGGCCTACCCCAATGAGCAGTTCTTC
TRBV5-1	TRBJ2-5	.	TRBD2	CASKLTSGNQETQYF	TGCGCCAGCAAGCTGACTAGCGGGAACCAAGAGACCCAGTACTTC
TRBV5-1	TRBJ2-1	few	.	CASSLGEGRRNEQFF	TGCGCCAGCAGCTTGGGTGAGGGCCGTCGGAATGAGCAGTTCTTC
TRBV19	TRBJ2-7	.	TRBD1	CASSGIRGTGEHEQYF	TGTGCCAGTAGTGGGATACGAGGGACAGGGGAACACGAGCAGTACTTC
TRBV10-3	TRBJ2-1	.	TRBD2	CATLRTSGSSYNEQFF	TGTGCCACCCTACGGACTAGCGGGAGTTCCTACAATGAGCAGTTCTTC
TRBV19	TRBJ1-3	.	.	CASSSWEETTSGNTIYF	TGTGCCAGTAGTTCTTGGGAGGAAACGACCTCTGGAAACACCATATATTTT
TRBV5-1	TRBJ1-1	.	TRBD1	CASSSGTGGIFFGEAFF	TGCGCCAGCAGCTCCGGGACAGGGGGCATCTTCTTCGGTGAAGCTTTCTTT
TRBV30	TRBJ2-1	.	TRBD2	CASRLSEGGEQFF	TGTGCCTCAAGGCTCTCCGAGGGAGGGGAGCAGTTCTTC
TRBV18	TRBJ1-5	.	.	CASSPPGSRAVDQPQHF	TGTGCCAGCTCACCACCAGGGTCCCGGGCAGTAGATCAGCCCCAGCATTTT
TRBV4-3	TRBJ2-1	.	.	CASGESRGFEQFF	TGCGCCAGCGGTGAATCAAGGGGTTTTGAGCAGTTCTTC
TRBV28	TRBJ2-5	.	.	CASSLPLRLVSKVTQYF	TGTGCCAGCAGTTTACCACTACGACTAGTTTCAAAGGTGACCCAGTACTTC
TRBV5-4	TRBJ2-5	.	TRBD2	CASTLGTSGNQETQYF	TGTGCCAGCACCTTAGGGACTAGCGGAAATCAAGAGACCCAGTACTTC
TRBV28	TRBJ1-2	few	TRBD1	CAAAGGYGYTF	TGTGCCGCAGCAGGGGGCTATGGCTACACCTTC
TRBV6-1	TRBJ1-1	few	.	CARPWTGNTEAFF	TGTGCCAGGCCCTGGACCGGGAACACTGAAGCTTTCTTT
TRBV30	TRBJ2-7	.	.	CAWRDKRLAMNYEQYF	TGTGCCTGGAGAGATAAGAGACTCGCGATGAACTACGAGCAGTACTTC
TRBV27	TRBJ2-5	.	.	CASSLLGSQETQYF	TGTGCCAGCAGTTTACTTGGAAGTCAAGAGACCCAGTACTTC